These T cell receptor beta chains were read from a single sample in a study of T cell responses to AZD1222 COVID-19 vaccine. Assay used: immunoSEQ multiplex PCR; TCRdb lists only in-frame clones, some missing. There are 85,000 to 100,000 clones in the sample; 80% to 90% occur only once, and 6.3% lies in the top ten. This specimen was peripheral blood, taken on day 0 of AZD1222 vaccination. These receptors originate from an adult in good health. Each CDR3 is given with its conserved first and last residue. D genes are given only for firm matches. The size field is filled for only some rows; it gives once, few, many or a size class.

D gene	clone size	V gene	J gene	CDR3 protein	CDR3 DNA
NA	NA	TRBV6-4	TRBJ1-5	CASRLPGPKTSQPQHF	TGTGCCAGCAGGTTACCGGGACCTAAAACAAGTCAGCCCCAGCATTTT
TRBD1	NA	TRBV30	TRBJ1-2	CAWSTGQGQVYGYTF	TGTGCCTGGAGTACAGGACAGGGACAAGTCTATGGCTACACCTTC
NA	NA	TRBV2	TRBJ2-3	CASSRRGTDTQYF	TGTGCCAGCAGTCGCAGGGGCACAGATACGCAGTATTTT
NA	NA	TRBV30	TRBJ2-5	CAWSVGGGLHPETQYF	TGTGCCTGGAGTGTAGGGGGGGGGCTCCATCCCGAGACCCAGTACTTC
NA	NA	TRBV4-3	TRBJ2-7	CASSQDLAGPEQYF	TGCGCCAGCAGCCAAGATCTGGCGGGACCAGAGCAGTACTTC
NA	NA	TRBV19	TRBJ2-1	CASSIAQGAYNEQFF	TGTGCCAGTAGTATAGCGCAGGGAGCCTACAATGAGCAGTTCTTC
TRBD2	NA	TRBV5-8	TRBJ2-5	CASSRSGLAGPGEETQYF	TGTGCCAGCAGCCGGAGTGGCCTAGCGGGCCCGGGGGAAGAGACCCAGTACTTC
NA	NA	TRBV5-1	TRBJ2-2	CASSLEFGANTGELFF	TGCGCCAGCAGCTTGGAATTCGGAGCGAACACCGGGGAGCTGTTTTTT
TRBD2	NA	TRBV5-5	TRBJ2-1	CASSRGTSPADEQFF	TGTGCCAGCAGCCGCGGGACTAGCCCCGCGGATGAGCAGTTCTTC
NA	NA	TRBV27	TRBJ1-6	CASSGSPWTGASSYNSPLHF	TGTGCCAGCAGTGGATCGCCGTGGACCGGTGCAAGCTCCTATAATTCACCCCTCCACTTT
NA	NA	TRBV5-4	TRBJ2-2	CASSQPGQSTGELFF	TGTGCCAGCAGCCAACCGGGACAATCCACCGGGGAGCTGTTTTTT
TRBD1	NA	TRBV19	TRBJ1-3	CASSILGQANRGNTIYF	TGTGCCAGTAGTATCCTCGGACAGGCAAACCGAGGAAACACCATATATTTT
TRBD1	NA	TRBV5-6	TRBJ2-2	CASSFFGQGADTGELFF	TGTGCCAGCAGCTTTTTCGGGCAGGGGGCCGACACCGGGGAGCTGTTTTTT
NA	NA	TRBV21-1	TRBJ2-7	CASSKGTGTREQYF	TGTGCCAGCAGCAAAGGTACGGGGACGAGGGAGCAGTACTTC
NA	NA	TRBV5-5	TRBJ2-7	CASSLDGYEQYF	TGTGCCAGCAGCTTAGACGGGTACGAGCAGTACTTC
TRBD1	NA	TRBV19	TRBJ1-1	CASSVNTGQMNTEAFF	TGTGCCAGTAGTGTAAACACGGGACAGATGAACACTGAAGCTTTCTTT
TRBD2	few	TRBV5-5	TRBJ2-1	CASSLLVGGNNEQFF	TGTGCCAGCAGCTTGCTTGTGGGAGGGAACAATGAGCAGTTCTTC
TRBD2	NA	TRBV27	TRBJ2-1	CASTREGYNEQFF	TGTGCCAGCACAAGGGAGGGTTACAATGAGCAGTTCTTC
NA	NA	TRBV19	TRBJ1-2	CASSSEGYTF	TGTGCCAGCTCATCCGAGGGCTACACCTTC
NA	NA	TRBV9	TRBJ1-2	CASSVADSLNYGYTF	TGTGCCAGCAGCGTAGCTGATTCCTTAAACTATGGCTACACCTTC
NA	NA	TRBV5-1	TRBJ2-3	CASSLVTPTDTQYF	TGCGCCAGCAGCTTGGTGACTCCCACAGATACGCAGTATTTT
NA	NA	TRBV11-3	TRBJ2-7	CASSFDRGYEQYF	TGTGCCAGCAGCTTCGATCGAGGTTACGAGCAGTACTTC
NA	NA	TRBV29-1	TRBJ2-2	CSVGKWGSGGELFF	TGCAGCGTTGGGAAATGGGGTTCCGGCGGGGAGCTGTTTTTT
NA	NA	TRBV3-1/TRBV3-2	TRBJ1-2	CASSQVGKYGYTF	TGTGCCAGCAGCCAAGTGGGAAAGTATGGCTACACCTTC
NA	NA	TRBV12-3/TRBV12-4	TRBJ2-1	CASSFVTEKQFF	TGTGCCAGCAGTTTCGTGACTGAAAAGCAGTTCTTC
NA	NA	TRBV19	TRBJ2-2	CASSIPGRRELFF	TGTGCCAGTAGTATTCCGGGACGGCGGGAGCTGTTTTTT
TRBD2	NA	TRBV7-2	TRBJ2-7	CASRGGLYEQYF	TGTGCCAGCCGCGGGGGGCTCTACGAGCAGTACTTC
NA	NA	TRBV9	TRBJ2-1	CARNEQFF	TGTGCCAGAAATGAGCAGTTCTTC
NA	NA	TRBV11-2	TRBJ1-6	CASSLGRSPLHF	TGTGCCAGCAGCTTAGGTCGTTCACCCCTCCACTTT
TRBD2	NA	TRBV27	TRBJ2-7	CASSFLGGEQYF	TGTGCCAGCAGTTTTCTGGGGGGGGAGCAGTACTTC
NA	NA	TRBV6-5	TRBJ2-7	CASRPPGTSYEQYF	TGTGCCAGCAGACCCCCGGGAACTTCCTACGAGCAGTACTTC
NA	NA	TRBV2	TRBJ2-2	CASMETFGELFF	TGTGCCAGCATGGAGACATTCGGGGAGCTGTTTTTT
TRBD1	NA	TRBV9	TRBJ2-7	CASSLGTGGNEQYF	TGTGCCAGCAGCTTAGGGACAGGGGGCAACGAGCAGTACTTC
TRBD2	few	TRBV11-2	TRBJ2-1	CASSSSGGNYNEQFF	TGTGCCAGCAGCTCAAGCGGGGGGAACTACAATGAGCAGTTCTTC
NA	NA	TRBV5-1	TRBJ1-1	CASSFLGGNSNTEAFF	TGCGCCAGCAGCTTCCTTGGGGGAAACTCGAACACTGAAGCTTTCTTT
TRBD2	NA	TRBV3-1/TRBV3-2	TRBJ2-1	CASSSGTDNEQFF	TGTGCCAGCAGTAGCGGGACCGACAATGAGCAGTTCTTC
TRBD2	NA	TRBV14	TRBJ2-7	CASSPWTSWVGEQYF	TGTGCCAGCAGCCCCTGGACTAGCTGGGTTGGCGAGCAGTACTTC
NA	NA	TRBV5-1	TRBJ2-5	CASSLGAGVGETQYF	TGCGCCAGCAGCTTGGGCGCAGGGGTCGGAGAGACCCAGTACTTC
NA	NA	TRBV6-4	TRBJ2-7	CASSDRGQSLKDGYEQYF	TGTGCCAGCAGTGACCGCGGGCAGTCGCTCAAGGATGGTTACGAGCAGTACTTC
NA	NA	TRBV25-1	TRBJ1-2	CASSEAGAYGYTF	TGTGCCAGCAGTGAAGCAGGGGCCTATGGCTACACCTTC
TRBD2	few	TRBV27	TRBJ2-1	CASSSTRVSGSYNEQFF	TGTGCCAGCAGTTCTACGAGAGTTAGCGGGAGCTACAATGAGCAGTTCTTC
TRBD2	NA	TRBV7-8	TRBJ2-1	CASSLTGGTSGNEQFF	TGTGCCAGCAGCCTCACTGGGGGGACTAGCGGCAATGAGCAGTTCTTC
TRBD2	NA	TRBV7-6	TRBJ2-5	CASSLSRLAGGRGETQYF	TGTGCCAGCAGCTTAAGTAGGCTAGCGGGAGGTCGAGGAGAGACCCAGTACTTC
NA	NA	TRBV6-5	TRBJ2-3	CASSYWVSRTDTQYF	TGTGCCAGCAGTTACTGGGTCAGCCGCACAGATACGCAGTATTTT
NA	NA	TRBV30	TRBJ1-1	CAWSVPGATEAFF	TGTGCCTGGAGTGTTCCGGGGGCCACTGAAGCTTTCTTT
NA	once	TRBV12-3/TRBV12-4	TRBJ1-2	CASSLISYGYTF	TGTGCCAGCAGTTTAATTTCCTATGGCTACACCTTC
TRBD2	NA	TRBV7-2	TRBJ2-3	CASSSLAGADTQYF	TGTGCCAGCAGCTCCCTAGCGGGAGCAGATACGCAGTATTTT
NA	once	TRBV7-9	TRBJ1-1	CASSPSAGSTEAFF	TGTGCCAGCAGCCCCTCAGCAGGGTCCACTGAAGCTTTCTTT
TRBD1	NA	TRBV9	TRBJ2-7	CASSYSPRDRVYEQYF	TGTGCCAGCAGCTATTCCCCGCGGGACAGGGTCTACGAGCAGTACTTC
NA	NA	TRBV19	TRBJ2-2	CASGGLSNTGELFF	TGTGCCAGTGGGGGACTGTCGAACACCGGGGAGCTGTTTTTT
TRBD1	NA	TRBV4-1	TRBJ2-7	CASSQGLYGDRGLYEQYF	TGCGCCAGCAGCCAAGGGTTGTACGGGGACAGGGGACTCTACGAGCAGTACTTC
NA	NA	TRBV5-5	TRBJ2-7	CASSFVPGYEQYF	TGTGCCAGCAGCTTCGTTCCGGGCTACGAGCAGTACTTC
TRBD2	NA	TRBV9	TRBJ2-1	CASSTSGSSYNEQFF	TGTGCCAGCAGCACTAGCGGGAGTTCCTACAATGAGCAGTTCTTC
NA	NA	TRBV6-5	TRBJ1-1	CASSYSAGRDTEAFF	TGTGCCAGCAGTTACTCAGCAGGGAGGGACACTGAAGCTTTCTTT
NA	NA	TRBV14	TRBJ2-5	CASSFRGGIVETQYF	TGTGCCAGCAGCTTCCGGGGCGGTATTGTGGAGACCCAGTACTTC